The present T cell receptor beta chain was sequenced within a study of neurological immune-mediated disorders. Study outcomes and limitations: A possible signature appeared as one related-CDR3 cluster, in which phylogenetic grouping placed the repertoires of 18 of 34 multiple sclerosis patients. In HTLV-1-associated myelopathy, TCR clonal expansion was greatest, whereas multiple sclerosis had the least, falling below healthy controls.

The method for making cDNA was 5'RACE, and it used 10-nucleotide random UMIs. TCRdb re-called the 5' RACE reads through MiXCR, storing one row per CDR3 protein. The repertoire includes about 70,000 distinct CDR3 sequences, under 5.5% of them detected once, and roughly 2.2% sits in the top ten. Unsorted libraries were generated from 2 million PBMCs held at -80 degrees C. Germline-derived CDR1 and CDR2 are SGHDN and FVKESK. The CDR3 length is 18 residues. V dropped 8 bases and J dropped 2; count of bases not matched to a gene: 17. This clonotype was detected ten times or more. The antigen is not known. The source of this sequence is a woman in her seventies with multiple sclerosis. The chain has TRBV14 and TRBJ2-5; 10 bases match TRBD2. Sequencing was carried out using PBMCs. The CDR3 here is CASVTGQREGYLQETQYF. DNA for the CDR3: TGTGCCAGCGTAACCGGCCAGCGGGAGGGTTACCTACAAGAGACCCAGTACTTC.